The sequence of this TCR beta chain was determined in a study of CXCR3-negative and CXCR3-positive naive CD8 T cells. The germline V gene encodes CDR1 SQVTM and CDR2 ANQGSEA. This CDR3 is 13 amino acids long. TRB cDNA was prepared as libraries by UMI-labeled 5' RACE. Using the 5' RACE reads, TCRdb records one entry per CDR3 protein without DNA. This sample's clone table lists 30,000 to 40,000 distinct CDR3 sequences. This TCR was recovered from a human donor in good health. Some clones in this sample may be carry-over from other donors' samples. The sample comprised memory CD8+ T cells from blood. The gene calls are TRBV29-1 and TRBJ1-1; TCRdb's D call, TRBD1, is unchecked because there is no DNA. This chain's CDR3 is CSVEGGLGTEAFF. Filled out from reference TRBV29-1 and TRBJ1-1, the complete variable domain reads SAVISQKPSRDICQRGTSLTIQCQVDSQVTMMFWYRQQPGQSLTLIATANQGSEATYESGFVIDKFPISRPNLTFSTLTVSNMSPEDSSIYLCSVEGGLGTEAFFGQGTRLTVV.